These 25 T cell receptor beta chains were sequenced from one sample in a study of Ad26.COV2.S vaccination and SARS-CoV-2 variants. The table came from immunoSEQ multiplex PCR; TCRdb's copy has only in-frame clones and leaves some out. The data contain roughly 680,000 clones, approximately 88% of them seen just once; the ten biggest clones take up about 1.5%. Treatment here: about 20 received Ad26.COV2.S at low or high dose, single or two shots; roughly five received placebo; per-sample allocation not given. Sampling was done on day 63 after the first vaccine or placebo injection. The material sequenced was peripheral blood, taken in a trial of Ad26.COV2.S vaccine versus placebo. Receptors were obtained from a person aged 18-65 years who received the Ad26.COV2.S COVID-19 vaccine or a placebo.

The genes are TRBV6-5 and TRBJ2-1; possible D gene TRBD2, 6 bases. The V end lost 5 bases, the J end lost 6 bases, and 11 bases lay between the germline ends. The CDR3 spans 13 residues. Looked up from germline, CDR1 is MNHEY and CDR2 is SVGAGI. The CDR3 reads CASSPYGSNEQFF. The CDR3 region has the DNA TGTGCCAGCAGTCCTTACGGGAGCAATGAGCAGTTCTTC.

This rearrangement joins TRBV5-1 to TRBJ1-1; D is possibly TRBD1 (6 bases). V was trimmed by 2 bases and J by 6 bases, leaving 14 bases between them. CDR3 length: 14 residues. Germline CDR1 is SGHRS and CDR2 is YFSETQ. The chain's CDR3 is CASSFVGGGSEAFF. The CDR3 DNA sequence: TGCGCCAGCAGCTTCGTGGGGGGCGGGTCTGAAGCTTTCTTT.

The chain links TRBV6-6 to TRBJ1-6; D may be TRBD1 (6 bases). The CDR3 is 15 amino acids. The germline V gene encodes CDR1 MNHNY and CDR2 SVGAGI (reference sequence). V was shortened by 0 bases and J by 8 bases, with 11 bases between the two germline ends. In DNA form, the CDR3 reads TGTGCCAGCAGTTACTCGGGCAACAGGGATTCACCCCTCCACTTT. Translated: CASSYSGNRDSPLHF.

The genes are TRBV11-2 and TRBJ1-1; 8 bases fit TRBD1. The V gene's germline CDR1 is SGHAT and CDR2 FQNNGV. The CDR3 runs 14 residues. V lost 0 bases and J lost 9; bases outside the gene matches: 6. CDR3 residues: CASSLDTGGGKAFF. CDR3 bases: TGTGCCAGCAGCTTAGACACAGGGGGTGGAAAAGCTTTCTTT.

The gene calls are TRBV7-3 and TRBJ2-7; 7 nucleotides match TRBD1. This CDR3 is built from 14 residues. From germline, CDR1 is SGHTA and CDR2 FQGTGA. Losses at the gene ends were 4 bases for V and 2 bases for J; bases not matched to a gene: 5. The CDR3 DNA is TGTGCCAGCAGCTCAGGACAGGCCCCCTACGAGCAGTACTTC. Translating gives CASSSGQAPYEQYF.

J is TRBJ1-2 and V is TRBV6-6, with D unresolved. With 0 bases removed from V and 4 bases from J, the gap between germline ends came to 9 bases. This CDR3 is built from 14 residues. Germline assignment: CDR1 MNHNY and CDR2 SVGAGI (reference sequence). Here the CDR3 DNA reads TGTGCCAGCAGTTACTCGACCAGGCCCTATGGCTACACCTTC. It yields the protein CASSYSTRPYGYTF.

The chain is built from TRBV10-1 and TRBJ1-1; possible D gene TRBD1, 5 bases. V shed 4 bases and J shed 7 bases, with 13 bases lying between them. Per the germline V gene, CDR1 is WNHNN and CDR2 is SYGVQD (reference sequence). The CDR3 has 13 amino acids. CDR3 amino acids: CASSARWGSEAFF. Written as DNA, the CDR3 is TGCGCCAGCAGTGCTCGGTGGGGCAGTGAAGCTTTCTTT.

The rearrangement links TRBV19 to TRBJ2-1; D uncertain. V was cut by 3 bases and J by 9 bases, with 12 bases left in between. This CDR3 region has 13 residues. The germline CDR1 and CDR2 sequences are LNHDA and SQIVND (reference sequence). The CDR3 DNA is TGTGCCAGTAGTATCTCGATCCGCCCTGAGCAGTTCTTC. Translating it yields CASSISIRPEQFF.

The table lists this clone with a count of one. The J gene is TRBJ1-1, the V gene TRBV18; 7 positions agree with TRBD1. CDR1 is KGHSH and CDR2 is LQKENI in the germline V gene. V dropped 9 bases and J dropped 5; count of bases not matched to a gene: 12. This CDR3 spans 14 amino acids. The chain's CDR3 is CARYHRGLRTEAFF. DNA of the CDR3: TGTGCCAGATATCACAGGGGCTTGCGGACTGAAGCTTTCTTT.

The gene calls are TRBV7-9 and TRBJ1-3; the D is unclear. Germline assignment: CDR1 SEHNR and CDR2 FQNEAQ (reference sequence). The CDR3 is made up of 12 amino acids. Trimming took 6 bases from V and 1 from J, leaving 4 bases between them. CDR3 loop: CASSVSGNTIYF. The DNA for the CDR3 is TGTGCCAGCAGTGTGTCTGGAAACACCATATATTTT.

This chain connects TRBV7-9 to TRBJ1-1; TRBD1 might be the D (5 bases). The CDR3 is 14 amino acids. Germline V CDR1 and CDR2: SEHNR, FQNEAQ (reference sequence). Trimming shortened V by 5 bases and J by 1 base, and 11 bases separated the two germline ends. CDR3 protein: CASSARQRNTEAFF. The DNA of the CDR3 is TGTGCCAGCAGCGCCCGACAGAGGAACACTGAAGCTTTCTTT.

CDR3 sequence reads: CASSLAGSANSPLHF. The CDR3 coding sequence is TGTGCCAGCAGCTTAGCTGGGTCGGCCAATTCACCCCTCCACTTT. The V and J genes are TRBV7-6 and TRBJ1-6; D call uncertain. The germline CDR1 and CDR2 sequences are SGHVS and FNYEAQ. V was cut by 0 bases and J by 7 bases, with 10 bases left in between. The CDR3 has 15 residues.

The genes are TRBV6-2 or TRBV6-3 and TRBJ2-1; D unresolved. V was cut by 2 bases and J by 10 bases, with 9 bases left in between. The germline gives CDR1 MNHEY, CDR2 SVGEGT. The CDR3 runs to 12 residues. The CDR3 DNA follows: TGTGCCAGCAGTTACGCCGAGATAGAGCAGTTCTTC. It is translated as CASSYAEIEQFF.

The chain uses TRBV6-5 and TRBJ1-1; 7 nucleotides match TRBD1. V dropped 2 bases and J dropped 3; count of bases not matched to a gene: 0. The CDR3 covers 13 residues. Per germline, CDR1 MNHEY and CDR2 SVGAGI. Written as DNA, the CDR3 is TGTGCCAGCAGTTACGGACAGGACACTGAAGCTTTCTTT. Protein sequence: CASSYGQDTEAFF.

Details on this clone: The germline gene is not matched at one end of the junction; a read error may be the cause. J is TRBJ2-1 and V is TRBV15, with TRBD1 as a possible D gene (6 bases). The CDR3 has 13 residues. Germline V gives CDR1 LNHNV, CDR2 YYDKDF (reference sequence). The CDR3 here is CATSREWGLEQFF. Written as DNA, the CDR3 is TGTGCCACCAGCCGAGAGTGGGGGCTTGAGCAGTTCTTC.

J is TRBJ1-5 and V is TRBV19; D gene ambiguous. CDR1 is LNHDA, CDR2 SQIVND, per germline (reference sequence). V gave up 9 bases and J gave up 3 bases, with 15 bases separating them. There are 14 residues in the CDR3. This CDR3 is CASTTDGYNQPQHF. DNA for the CDR3: TGTGCCAGCACCACGGACGGATACAATCAGCCCCAGCATTTT.

The rearrangement uses TRBV9 and TRBJ2-1, with 9 bases that match TRBD2. V was clipped by 0 bases and J by 5 bases; unmatched bases: 6. The CDR3 runs to 16 residues. Germline V gene lookup returns CDR1 SGDLS and CDR2 YYNGEE. In DNA, the CDR3 is TGTGCCAGCAGCGTAGAGTCTCTAGCGGGGAACAATGAGCAGTTCTTC. Protein: CASSVESLAGNNEQFF. The full variable domain, its missing parts supplied by reference TRBV9 and TRBJ2-1, is DSGVTQTPKHLITATGQRVTLRCSPRSGDLSVYWYQQSLDQGLQFLIQYYNGEERAKGNILERFSAQQFPDLHSELNLSSLELGDSALYFCASSVESLAGNNEQFFGPGTRLTVL.

This clone was seen a few times. The V and J genes are TRBV5-6 and TRBJ1-1, with no clear D. Between the trimmed V and J ends, which lost 0 bases and 3 bases, there was a span of 3 bases. CDR1 is SGHDT and CDR2 is YYEEEE in the germline V gene. The CDR3 is 12 amino acids. The CDR3 coding sequence is TGTGCCAGCAGCTTGGGGGACACTGAAGCTTTCTTT. It yields the protein CASSLGDTEAFF.

The V and J genes are TRBV5-1 and TRBJ1-3; D uncertain. The CDR3 runs 14 residues. V lost 5 bases, J lost 2 bases, and 11 bases lay in between. Germline CDR1 and CDR2: SGHRS and YFSETQ. The CDR3 loop reads CASRNVGPGNTIYF. The CDR3 DNA is TGCGCCAGCAGAAACGTCGGGCCTGGAAACACCATATATTTT. The variable domain in full, completed from reference TRBV5-1 and TRBJ1-3, reads KAGVTQTPRYLIKTRGQQVTLSCSPISGHRSVSWYQQTPGQGLQFLFEYFSETQRNKGNFPGRFSGRQFSNSRSEMNVSTLELGDSALYLCASRNVGPGNTIYFGEGSWLTVV.

This clone came up once. The gene calls are TRBV30 and TRBJ2-1; 8 nucleotides align to TRBD2. The CDR3 contains 16 residues. The V gene end was trimmed by 1 base and the J gene end by 3 bases; junction bases not matched to a gene: 8. Germline V gene lookup returns CDR1 GTSNPN and CDR2 SVGIG (reference sequence). CDR3 sequence reads: CAWSGGSGTFYNEQFF. CDR3 bases: TGTGCCTGGAGTGGGGGTAGCGGGACCTTCTACAATGAGCAGTTCTTC.

The chain employs TRBV4-1 and TRBJ1-2; TRBD1 matches at 7 bases. The CDR3 length is 15 residues. The V gene end was trimmed by 0 bases and the J gene end by 8 bases; junction bases not matched to a gene: 9. Looked up from germline, CDR1 is MGHRA and CDR2 is YSYEKL. The CDR3 DNA reads TGCGCCAGCAGCCAAGATAGGGGGCTATGGCGGGGCTACACCTTC. Its protein is CASSQDRGLWRGYTF.

This sequence joins TRBV20-1 and TRBJ2-7, with TRBD2 identical over 8 bases. With 3 bases clipped from V and 5 bases from J, the junction kept 9 bases outside the gene matches. The CDR3 covers 14 residues. Looked up from germline, CDR1 is DFQATT and CDR2 is SNEGSKA (reference sequence). The CDR3 region is CSASYGRARDEQYF. CDR3 DNA: TGCAGTGCTAGTTACGGGAGGGCCAGGGACGAGCAGTACTTC.

The table lists this clone with a count of one. The chain employs TRBV7-8 and TRBJ2-7; D gene uncertain. The CDR3 extends over 13 amino acids. The germline V gene encodes CDR1 SGHVS and CDR2 FQNEAQ. Trimming pared 1 base from V and 0 bases from J, leaving 4 bases between. CDR3 bases: TGTGCCAGCAGCTTAGGGGACTCCTACGAGCAGTACTTC. Translation gives CASSLGDSYEQYF.

Turning to this clone: Other DNA sequences in the same sample also yield this CDR3. The chain carries TRBV5-4 and TRBJ2-1, with TRBD1 matching over 8 bases. Germline values: CDR1 SGHNT, CDR2 YYREEE (reference sequence). CDR3 size: 15 residues. V trimming: 4 bases; J trimming: 3 bases; junction bases outside the gene matches: 6. The DNA of the CDR3 is TGTGCCAGCAGCCTTAGACAGGGGAACTACAATGAGCAGTTCTTC. Protein: CASSLRQGNYNEQFF.

A remark on this clone: Other DNA sequences from this sample encode an identical CDR3 as well. The J gene is TRBJ1-1, the V gene TRBV12-3 or TRBV12-4; no reliable D call. V dropped 1 base and J dropped 1 base, with 4 bases sitting between them. The CDR3 has 13 residues. CDR3 loop: CASSLGGNTEAFF. The DNA of the CDR3 is TGTGCCAGCAGTTTAGGGGGGAACACTGAAGCTTTCTTT.